This TCR beta chain was identified in a study of regulatory T cells in long-lasting Graves disease. The CDR3 consists of 15 residues. CDR1 and CDR2 from the germline V gene are LNHDA and SQIVND (reference sequence). Trimming left V 6 bases short and J 4 bases short, with 15 bases between. Assembly of TCR beta libraries relied on iRepertoire HTBI primers together with Arm-PCR of CDR3 regions. Per the authors' pipeline: Samples revealed 62 TRBV and 14 TRBJ segments. Each CDR3 protein gets one entry after TCRdb re-called the multiplex PCR reads with MiXCR. The V and J calls and clone size are TCRdb's, not the authors'. Of about 620,000 distinct CDR3 sequences in the sample, roughly 15% are singletons; the top ten hold about 20%. In this sample, this clonotype turned up a few times. Time point defined: newly diagnosed GD, antithyroid drugs for less than 3 months. Generation of the TCR library employed RNA extracted from PBMCs.

The sample also formed part of further work on T cells in Graves' hyperthyroidism and ophthalmopathy. From that report: The primer set for the first-round RT-PCR of the TCR CDR3 was HTBI.

The receptor was isolated from a woman aged 30 to 39 with Graves disease. J is TRBJ2-2 and V is TRBV19; perhaps TRBD2 as D (7 bases). Sequencing used peripheral blood mononuclear cells (PBMCs), obtained at new diagnosis, from a patient treated with antithyroid drugs. This chain's CDR3 is CASRGRGERTGELFF. The CDR3 DNA sequence: TGTGCCAGTAGAGGGAGGGGGGAACGCACCGGGGAGCTGTTTTTT.